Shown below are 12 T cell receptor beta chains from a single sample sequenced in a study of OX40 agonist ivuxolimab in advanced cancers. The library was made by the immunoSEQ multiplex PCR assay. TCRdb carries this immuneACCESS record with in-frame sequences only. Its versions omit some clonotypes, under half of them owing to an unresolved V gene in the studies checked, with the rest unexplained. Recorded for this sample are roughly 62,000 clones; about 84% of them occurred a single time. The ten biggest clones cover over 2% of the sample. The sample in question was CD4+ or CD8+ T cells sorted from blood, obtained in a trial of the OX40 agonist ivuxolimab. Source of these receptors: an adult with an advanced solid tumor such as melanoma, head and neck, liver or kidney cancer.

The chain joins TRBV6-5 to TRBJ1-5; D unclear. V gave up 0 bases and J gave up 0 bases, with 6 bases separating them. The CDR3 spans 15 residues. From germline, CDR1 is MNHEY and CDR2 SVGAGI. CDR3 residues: CASSYSRGSNQPQHF. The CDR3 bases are TGTGCCAGCAGTTACTCTCGGGGTAGCAATCAGCCCCAGCATTTT.

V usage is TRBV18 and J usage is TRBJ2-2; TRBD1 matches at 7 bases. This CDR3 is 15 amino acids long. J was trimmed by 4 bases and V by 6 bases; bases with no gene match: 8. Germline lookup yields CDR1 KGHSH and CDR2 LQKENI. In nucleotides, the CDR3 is TGTGCCAGCTCTCCCCGGGACAGTCCCACCGGGGAGCTGTTTTTT. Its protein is CASSPRDSPTGELFF.

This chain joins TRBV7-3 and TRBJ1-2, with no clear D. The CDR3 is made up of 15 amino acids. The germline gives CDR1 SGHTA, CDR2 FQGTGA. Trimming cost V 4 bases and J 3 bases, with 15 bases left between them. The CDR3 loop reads CASSWAHSPDYGYTF. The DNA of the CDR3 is TGTGCCAGCAGCTGGGCGCACTCCCCTGACTATGGCTACACCTTC.

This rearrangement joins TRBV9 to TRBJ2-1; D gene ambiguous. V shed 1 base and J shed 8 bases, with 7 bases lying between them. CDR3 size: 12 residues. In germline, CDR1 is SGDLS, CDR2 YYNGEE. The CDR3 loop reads CASSVQFDEQFF. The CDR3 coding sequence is TGTGCCAGCAGCGTACAGTTTGATGAGCAGTTCTTC. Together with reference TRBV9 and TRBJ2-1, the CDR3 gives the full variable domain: DSGVTQTPKHLITATGQRVTLRCSPRSGDLSVYWYQQSLDQGLQFLIQYYNGEERAKGNILERFSAQQFPDLHSELNLSSLELGDSALYFCASSVQFDEQFFGPGTRLTVL.

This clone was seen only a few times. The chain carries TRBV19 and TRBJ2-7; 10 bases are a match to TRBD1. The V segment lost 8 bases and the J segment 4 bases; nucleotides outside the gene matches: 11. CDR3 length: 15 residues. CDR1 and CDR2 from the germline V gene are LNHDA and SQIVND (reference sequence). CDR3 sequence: CASSGWGQGRYEQYF. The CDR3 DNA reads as TGTGCCAGTTCCGGTTGGGGACAGGGGAGGTACGAGCAGTACTTC.

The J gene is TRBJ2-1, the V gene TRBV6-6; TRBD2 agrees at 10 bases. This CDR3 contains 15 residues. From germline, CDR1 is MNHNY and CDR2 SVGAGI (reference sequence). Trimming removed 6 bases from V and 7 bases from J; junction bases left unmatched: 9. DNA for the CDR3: TGTGCCAGCAGACAAGCGGGGGGGCCTTCGAATGAGCAGTTCTTC. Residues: CASRQAGGPSNEQFF.

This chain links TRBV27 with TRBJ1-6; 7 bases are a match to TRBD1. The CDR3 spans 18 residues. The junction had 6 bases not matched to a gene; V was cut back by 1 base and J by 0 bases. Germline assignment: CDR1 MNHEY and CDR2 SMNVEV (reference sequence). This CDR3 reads CASSLWGQSSSYNSPLHF. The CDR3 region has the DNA TGTGCCAGCAGTTTATGGGGACAGTCGAGCTCCTATAATTCACCCCTCCACTTT.

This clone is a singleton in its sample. The CDR3 here is CASSLVYGTGYGETQYF. The CDR3 coding sequence is TGCGCCAGCAGCTTGGTCTACGGGACAGGGTATGGAGAGACCCAGTACTTC. The rearrangement uses TRBV5-1 and TRBJ2-5, with TRBD1 identical over 9 bases. The CDR3 is made up of 17 amino acids. J lost 4 bases, V lost 0 bases, and 10 bases had no gene match. Germline V gives CDR1 SGHRS, CDR2 YFSETQ.

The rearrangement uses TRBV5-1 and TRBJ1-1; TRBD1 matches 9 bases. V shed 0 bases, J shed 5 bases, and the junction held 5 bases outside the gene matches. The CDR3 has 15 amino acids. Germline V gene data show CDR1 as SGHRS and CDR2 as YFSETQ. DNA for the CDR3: TGCGCCAGCAGCTTGGGCGGGACAGGGCGGACTGAAGCTTTCTTT. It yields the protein CASSLGGTGRTEAFF. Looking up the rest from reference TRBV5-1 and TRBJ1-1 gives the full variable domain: KAGVTQTPRYLIKTRGQQVTLSCSPISGHRSVSWYQQTPGQGLQFLFEYFSETQRNKGNFPGRFSGRQFSNSRSEMNVSTLELGDSALYLCASSLGGTGRTEAFFGQGTRLTVV.

The CDR3 sequence: CASRDYLYEQYF. The CDR3 nucleotides read TGTGCCAGCAGGGACTACCTCTACGAGCAGTACTTC. The chain employs TRBV6-5 and TRBJ2-7; TRBD2 is a possible D gene (6 bases). Trimming cost V 6 bases and J 3 bases, with 9 bases left between them. Germline V gene lookup returns CDR1 MNHEY and CDR2 SVGAGI. This CDR3 region has 12 residues.

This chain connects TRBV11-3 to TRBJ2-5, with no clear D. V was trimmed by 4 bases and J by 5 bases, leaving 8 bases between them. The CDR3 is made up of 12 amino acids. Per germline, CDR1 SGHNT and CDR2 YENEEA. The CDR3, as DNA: TGTGCCAGCAGCTACCCAGGCGAGACCCAGTACTTC. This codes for CASSYPGETQYF.

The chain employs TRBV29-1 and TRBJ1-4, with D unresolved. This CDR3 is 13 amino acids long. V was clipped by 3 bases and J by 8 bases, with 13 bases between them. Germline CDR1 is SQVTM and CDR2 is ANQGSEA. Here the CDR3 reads CSVDVGAGEKLFF. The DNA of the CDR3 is TGCAGCGTTGACGTGGGTGCCGGGGAAAAACTGTTTTTT.